This T cell receptor beta chain was obtained from a study of CD8+ T cells in alopecia areata. As for treatment: oral pan-JAK inhibitor, 5-10 mg twice daily. Study-wide results and limits: Only a single nonresponder existed, so baseline CD8+ expansion links stay unclear.

The ends were cut back, 5 bases at V and 5 bases at J, with 21 bases in the middle. Germline CDR1 SGHAT, CDR2 FQNNGV. The CDR3 is 17 residues long. As the sequencing template, cDNA was produced by extracting RNA and reverse transcribing it. TCRdb's copy holds only in-frame clones and misses some; the assay was immunoSEQ multiplex PCR. The table has 90,000 to 150,000 clones, 53% seen once. Concerning this clone itself: Its antigen is not known.

The V and J genes are TRBV11-2 and TRBJ2-2; the D gene could be TRBD1 or TRBD2 (5 bases each). The origin of this receptor is a human donor with alopecia areata. The sequencing used CD4+ T cells sorted from blood, collected at week 4, from a patient treated with tofacitinib. CDR3 sequence (DNA): TGTGCCAGCAGCGGGGGATGGGGCCCCTCCCCTACCGGGGAGCTGTTTTTT. As protein: CASSGGWGPSPTGELFF.